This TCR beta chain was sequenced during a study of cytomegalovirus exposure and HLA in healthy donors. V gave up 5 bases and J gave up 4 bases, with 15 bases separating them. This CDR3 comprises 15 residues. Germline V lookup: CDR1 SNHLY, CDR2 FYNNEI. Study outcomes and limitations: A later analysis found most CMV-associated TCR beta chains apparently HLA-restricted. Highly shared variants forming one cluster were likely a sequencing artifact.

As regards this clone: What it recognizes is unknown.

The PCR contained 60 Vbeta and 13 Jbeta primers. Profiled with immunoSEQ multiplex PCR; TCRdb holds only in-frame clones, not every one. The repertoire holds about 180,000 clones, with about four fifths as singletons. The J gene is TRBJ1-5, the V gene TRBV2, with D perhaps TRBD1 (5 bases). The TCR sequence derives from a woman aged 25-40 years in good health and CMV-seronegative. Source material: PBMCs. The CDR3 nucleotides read TGTGCCAGCAGTACCGACAGAGTGTCAAATCAGCCCCAGCATTTT. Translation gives CASSTDRVSNQPQHF.